What follows are 19 T cell receptor beta chains derived from one specimen sequenced in a study of blood T cells in healthy people across ages. Sample-barcoded 5' priming and a J-beta primer mix drove a second PCR of about 7 to 11 cycles. TCRdb fed the 5' RACE reads into MiXCR, producing one record per CDR3 protein. In the table there are 850,000 to 1,300,000 distinct CDR3 sequences, around 45% of which are singletons. The sequencing sample was made of blood. The origin of the receptors is a woman aged 60-70 years in good health.

This clonotype was counted between two and nine times. The CDR3 DNA is TGTGTTGCGGGTAGCACAGATACGCAGTATTTT. It is translated as CVAGSTDTQYF. The chain joins TRBV28 to TRBJ2-3, with D perhaps matching TRBD2 (5 bases). Germline V lookup: CDR1 MDHEN, CDR2 SYDVKM. The CDR3 loop spans 11 amino acids.

The genes are TRBV15 and TRBJ2-2; D remains ambiguous. Per germline, CDR1 LNHNV and CDR2 YYDKDF (reference sequence). V lost 9 bases to trimming and J lost 5 bases, with 16 bases between them. This CDR3 is 14 amino acids long. The CDR3 DNA follows: TGTGCCACGCACGGGCTAACCGATACCGGGGAGCTGTTTTTT. Amino acid sequence: CATHGLTDTGELFF.

This rearrangement joins TRBV12-3 or TRBV12-4 to TRBJ2-1, with D perhaps TRBD1 (6 bases). V was cut by 6 bases and J by 3 bases, with 18 bases left in between. The CDR3 covers 16 residues. The CDR3 here is CASRSTGTSLYNEQFF. The CDR3, as DNA: TGTGCCAGCAGATCCACCGGGACATCACTCTACAATGAGCAGTTCTTC.

The chain joins TRBV30 to TRBJ2-7; possibly TRBD2 for D (6 bases). Trimming left V 4 bases short and J 3 bases short, with 16 bases between. CDR1 GTSNPN and CDR2 SVGIG come from the germline V gene (reference sequence). The CDR3 has 14 amino acids. The CDR3 here is CAWTPGGPYYEQYF. DNA for the CDR3: TGTGCCTGGACCCCCGGGGGTCCCTACTACGAGCAGTACTTC.

The CDR3 DNA reads TGTGCCACCCCGACAGGGACCTACGAGCAGTACTTC. Translation gives CATPTGTYEQYF. V gene TRBV15 combines with J gene TRBJ2-4; TRBD1 agrees at 7 bases. The J call is uncertain, as TRBJ2-7 better fits the DNA end. The germline CDR1 and CDR2 sequences are LNHNV and YYDKDF (reference sequence). CDR3 length equals 12 residues.

This sequence joins TRBV20-1 and TRBJ2-5; D is unresolved. The CDR3 length is 13 residues. With 3 bases removed from V and 5 bases from J, the gap between germline ends came to 13 bases. In germline, CDR1 is DFQATT, CDR2 SNEGSKA (reference sequence). Written as DNA, the CDR3 is TGCAGTGCTAGTCAGCCGATTGGGGAGACCCAGTACTTC. Amino acid sequence: CSASQPIGETQYF.

This chain links TRBV4-1 with TRBJ2-3, with TRBD2 matching over 11 bases. Germline lookup yields CDR1 MGHRA and CDR2 YSYEKL. This CDR3 spans 15 amino acids. The trim removed 0 bases at V and 7 bases at J, leaving 3 bases unmatched. CDR3 sequence reads: CASSQELAGANTQYF. Here the CDR3 DNA reads TGCGCCAGCAGCCAAGAACTAGCGGGAGCAAATACGCAGTATTTT.

This clonotype appeared a single time. V is TRBV3-1 and J is TRBJ2-5; 7 bases fit TRBD2. This CDR3 region has 17 residues. Germline V gene sequence: CDR1 LGHDT, CDR2 YNNKEL (reference sequence). The ends lost 2 bases at V and 2 bases at J; junction bases unmatched: 11. The CDR3: CASSQIRGAGKQETQYF. Written as DNA, the CDR3 is TGTGCCAGCAGCCAAATCCGGGGAGCGGGGAAACAAGAGACCCAGTACTTC.

V gene TRBV19 combines with J gene TRBJ2-1; no clear D. Germline-derived CDR1 and CDR2 are LNHDA and SQIVND (reference sequence). CDR3 length equals 15 residues. Trimming removed 1 base at V and 1 base at J, with 8 bases between. The CDR3 reads CASSIAADSYNEQFF. CDR3 sequence (DNA): TGTGCCAGTAGTATAGCTGCGGATTCCTACAATGAGCAGTTCTTC.

This sequence joins TRBV30 and TRBJ2-7, with D possibly TRBD1 on 6 matching bases. CDR1 and CDR2 (germline): GTSNPN, SVGIG (reference sequence). The length of the CDR3 is 13 residues. With 1 base removed from V and 2 bases from J, the gap between germline ends came to 9 bases. CDR3: CAWSGTAPYEQYF. The DNA of the CDR3 is TGTGCCTGGAGTGGGACAGCGCCCTACGAGCAGTACTTC.

The chain combines TRBV20-1 with TRBJ2-1; D is unclear. Germline V gives CDR1 DFQATT, CDR2 SNEGSKA (reference sequence). V shed 0 bases and J shed 9 bases, with 9 bases lying between them. CDR3 length: 12 amino acids. CDR3 loop: CSAREVVGEQFF. DNA for the CDR3: TGCAGTGCTAGAGAGGTCGTAGGTGAGCAGTTCTTC.

J is TRBJ1-4 and V is TRBV6-2 or TRBV6-3; no reliable D call. This CDR3 region has 14 residues. The ends were cut back, 6 bases at V and 3 bases at J, with 11 bases in the middle. Germline V gene sequence: CDR1 MNHEY, CDR2 SVGEGT. CDR3 residues: CASRSDTANEKLFF. The CDR3 bases are TGTGCCAGCAGGAGCGACACGGCTAATGAAAAACTGTTTTTT.

The chain couples TRBV6-1 to TRBJ2-1, with D maybe TRBD1 (6 bases). From germline, CDR1 is MNHNS and CDR2 SASEGT. CDR3 size: 14 residues. Trimming left V 2 bases short and J 6 bases short, with 11 bases between. In DNA form, the CDR3 reads TGTGCCAGCAGTGAATACGGGACACTCAATGAGCAGTTCTTC. It translates to CASSEYGTLNEQFF.

V usage is TRBV6-5 and J usage is TRBJ2-4; 9 nucleotides line up with TRBD2. The better agreement between TRBJ2-7 and the DNA end casts doubt on the J call. This CDR3 spans 16 amino acids. CDR1 is MNHEY and CDR2 is SVGAGI in the germline V gene. This CDR3 reads CASSYEASAGGAEQYF. CDR3 nucleotides: TGTGCCAGCAGTTACGAGGCGTCGGCGGGAGGGGCCGAGCAGTACTTC.

The chain combines TRBV20-1 with TRBJ2-1; 7 nucleotides line up with TRBD2. The V gene end was trimmed by 0 bases and the J gene end by 2 bases; junction bases not matched to a gene: 10. This CDR3 is 17 amino acids long. The germline V gene has CDR1 DFQATT and CDR2 SNEGSKA (reference sequence). The CDR3 DNA follows: TGCAGTGCTAGAGATATAACGGGAGGAAACGCCTACAATGAGCAGTTCTTC. Protein product: CSARDITGGNAYNEQFF.

The table lists this clonotype with a few counts. The rearrangement uses TRBV15 and TRBJ2-7, with 10 bases identical to TRBD1. V shed 5 bases, J shed 3 bases, and the junction held 16 bases outside the gene matches. The length of the CDR3 is 18 residues. The germline gives CDR1 LNHNV, CDR2 YYDKDF (reference sequence). Written as DNA, the CDR3 is TGTGCCACCAGCCAGAGTTGGGACAGGGGATCGCGATTCTACGAGCAGTACTTC. The encoded protein is CATSQSWDRGSRFYEQYF.

The table lists this clonotype with a few counts. The rearrangement joins TRBV29-1 to TRBJ2-3; 8 bases align to TRBD2. The CDR3 loop spans 13 amino acids. Germline assignment: CDR1 SQVTM and CDR2 ANQGSEA. Trimming took 6 bases from V and 6 from J; bases not matched to a gene: 8. The CDR3 loop is CSVDKRGRDTQYF. CDR3 nucleotide sequence: TGCAGCGTCGATAAGCGGGGGCGGGATACGCAGTATTTT.

This clonotype came up once. The chain's CDR3 is CASSPTSAQPIYNEQFF. CDR3 bases: TGTGCCAGCAGCCCGACGTCGGCCCAGCCTATCTACAATGAGCAGTTCTTC. V usage is TRBV7-6 and J usage is TRBJ2-1; D ambiguous. The length of the CDR3 is 17 residues. Germline V lookup: CDR1 SGHVS, CDR2 FNYEAQ. Trimming removed 5 bases at V and 3 bases at J, with 20 bases between.

This chain connects TRBV12-3 or TRBV12-4 to TRBJ2-1, with D perhaps being TRBD1 or TRBD2 (5 bases each). The length of the CDR3 is 13 residues. Trimming left V 5 bases short and J 13 bases short, with 18 bases between. The CDR3 bases are TGTGCCAGCAGTCCACACCGGGGCCGTTCACAGTTCTTC. It encodes CASSPHRGRSQFF.